This TCR beta chain was profiled in a study of blood T cell repertoires in COVID-19. Looking at the study overall: COVID-19 samples collected from the United States, Italy and Spain covered acute and convalescent phases.

Authors' processing steps: Using reference gene primer amplification, nucleated cell counts were estimated. Assay: immunoSEQ multiplex PCR; the TCRdb copy retains only in-frame clones and omits some. V and J calls plus clone size are reproduced from that table; the DNA served to infer D and trimming. The table includes some 130,000 clones, approximately 83% detected once. Trimming left V 6 bases short and J 3 bases short, with 11 bases between. The CDR3 extends over 13 amino acids. What was sequenced was peripheral blood. This clonotype was obtained from a woman between 45 and 65 years old who had recovered from COVID-19. The gene calls are TRBV12-3 or TRBV12-4 and TRBJ1-2, with a possible D match to TRBD1 (5 bases). The CDR3 protein is CASSPDIYYGYTF. For the CDR3, the DNA is TGTGCCAGCAGCCCGGACATCTACTATGGCTACACCTTC.